This record looks at one T cell receptor beta chain sequence and its context. The data stem from a study of blood T cell repertoires in COVID-19. CDR1 is SNHLY and CDR2 is FYNNEI in the germline V gene. This CDR3 is built from 15 residues. Trimming stripped 3 bases from V and 3 bases from J, with 11 bases between. Sequenced by immunoSEQ multiplex PCR; TCRdb stores in-frame clones only, minus some. The sample holds about 51,000 clones, 75% to 95% seen once. The sequenced sample consisted of peripheral blood. V and J are TRBV2 and TRBJ1-4; D not certain. This sequence was found in a man aged 50 or older with acute or convalescent COVID-19. This chain's CDR3 is CASSDSSDPNEKLFF. DNA for the CDR3: TGTGCCAGCAGTGATTCATCAGATCCTAATGAAAAACTGTTTTTT.